A selection of T cell receptor beta chains follows, all from one sample in a study of cytomegalovirus exposure and HLA in healthy donors. Measured with immunoSEQ multiplex PCR; TCRdb has only the in-frame clones, and not every one. The table shows approximately 94,000 clones, with less than 85% occurring only once. Sequenced material: PBMCs. These receptors originate from a man aged 25-40 years in good health and CMV-seropositive. Both conserved end residues are part of each CDR3. A D gene is named only where the DNA matches it firmly. Clone size is stated in some rows and not others, as once, few, many or a class when expanded.

j_gene	d_gene	v_gene	abundance	CDR3nt	CDR3aa
TRBJ1-3	.	TRBV5-1	.	TGCGCCAGCAGCCGACAGACAGGTCGGGCTGGAAACACCATATATTTT	CASSRQTGRAGNTIYF
TRBJ1-2	.	TRBV14	.	TGTGCCAGCAGCCCCCCGAGCGGAGCTAACTATGGCTACACCTTC	CASSPPSGANYGYTF
TRBJ1-1	.	TRBV7-9	.	TGTGCCAGCAGCCTCGAGGGAGGAATGAACACTGAAGCTTTCTTT	CASSLEGGMNTEAFF
TRBJ2-7	.	TRBV5-6	few	TGTGCCAGCAGCTTTACAAACAGATTCTACGAGCAGTACTTC	CASSFTNRFYEQYF
TRBJ1-4	.	TRBV5-1	few	TGCGCCAGCAGCCCCGAATGGGCTACAAATGAAAAACTGTTTTTT	CASSPEWATNEKLFF
TRBJ1-5	TRBD1	TRBV23-1	.	TGCGCCCCCAGGGGGATATGCAATCAGCCCCAGCATTTT	CAPRGICNQPQHF
TRBJ2-1	TRBD1	TRBV7-3	medium-sized	TGTGCCAGCAGCTCAAGGGGGCAGGGGAGTGAGCAGTTCTTC	CASSSRGQGSEQFF
TRBJ2-2	TRBD2	TRBV10-3	.	TGTGCCACGGGAGGGCCGTTGAACACCGGGGAGCTGTTTTTT	CATGGPLNTGELFF
TRBJ2-4	TRBD2	TRBV7-3	.	TGTGCCAGCAGCAATCGGAGCGGGGCCGCCAAAAACATTCAGTACTTC	CASSNRSGAAKNIQYF
TRBJ2-3	TRBD2	TRBV9	.	TGTGCCAGCAGCGTAGCGGGAGGGGGGGATACGCAGTATTTT	CASSVAGGGDTQYF
TRBJ2-5	.	TRBV7-9	.	TGTGCCAGCAGCTCCCCCACAATGTACCAAGAGACCCAGTACTTC	CASSSPTMYQETQYF
TRBJ1-2	TRBD1	TRBV5-8	few	TGTGCCAGCAGCCCCCGGACAGGGAACTATGGCTACACCTTC	CASSPRTGNYGYTF
TRBJ2-7	.	TRBV15	.	TGTGCCACCAGCAGAGAGTACATCCGCGAGCAGTACTTC	CATSREYIREQYF
TRBJ1-6	.	TRBV15	once	TGTGCCACCAGCAGAGATGAGGGGGTAAGGCCCCTCCACTTT	CATSRDEGVRPLHF
TRBJ2-7	TRBD2	TRBV13	few	TGTGCCAGCAGCGGGGGTCTAGCGGACCCCTACGAGCAGTACTTC	CASSGGLADPYEQYF
TRBJ2-3	TRBD2	TRBV29-1	.	TGCAGCGCCGCTAGCGGGAGTACAGATACGCAGTATTTT	CSAASGSTDTQYF
TRBJ1-5	.	TRBV5-6	once	TGTGCCAGCAGCCGGACGACAGGTCTGGGTCAGCCCCAGCATTTT	CASSRTTGLGQPQHF
TRBJ1-1	TRBD1	TRBV9	.	TGTGCCAGCAACCCGACCGGGACAGGGAACACTGAAGCTTTCTTT	CASNPTGTGNTEAFF